This passage covers 25 T cell receptor beta chains from one sample sequenced in a study of blood T cell repertoires in COVID-19. Sequencing was performed with immunoSEQ multiplex PCR; in TCRdb, only in-frame clones are kept and a portion is missing. The sample has some 520,000 clones, 89% seen once. The sequencing sample was made of peripheral blood. The origin of the receptors is a man in his late teens or twenties with COVID-19, enrolled during active disease.

V is TRBV6-5 and J is TRBJ2-1; TRBD2 might be the D (6 bases). Germline-derived CDR1 and CDR2 are MNHEY and SVGAGI. This CDR3 comprises 15 residues. With 1 base removed from V and 3 bases from J, the gap between germline ends came to 10 bases. CDR3 region: CASSYFAGNYNEQFF. The DNA of the CDR3 is TGTGCCAGCAGTTACTTCGCGGGAAACTACAATGAGCAGTTCTTC.

This clone was counted a single time. V usage is TRBV7-2 and J usage is TRBJ2-1, with a tentative D call TRBD2 (7 bases). Trimming shortened V by 1 base and J by 5 bases, and 12 bases separated the two germline ends. Germline V gives CDR1 SGHTA, CDR2 FQGNSA. The CDR3 consists of 15 residues. In DNA form, the CDR3 reads TGTGCCAGCAGCTTAGACCGGGGGGCCCACAATGAGCAGTTCTTC. Amino acid sequence: CASSLDRGAHNEQFF.

This clone was counted only a few times. The DNA for the CDR3 is TGTGCCAGCAGTTTATTCGGGATCGAGGGGGAGATTCAGCCCCAGCATTTT. Its translation is CASSLFGIEGEIQPQHF. The chain links TRBV27 to TRBJ1-5; D possibly corresponds to TRBD1 (6 bases). The V and J ends lost 1 base and 6 bases respectively, with 19 bases between them. Germline assignment: CDR1 MNHEY and CDR2 SMNVEV (reference sequence). This CDR3 is built from 17 residues.

The chain uses TRBV6-5 and TRBJ1-3; D not certain. Germline CDR1 is MNHEY and CDR2 is SVGAGI. The CDR3 spans 14 residues. The V end was cut by 6 bases, the J end by 7 bases, with 16 bases between. The CDR3 spells CASRPRGRVNTIYF. As DNA, the CDR3 is TGTGCCAGCAGACCTCGGGGTCGTGTGAACACCATATATTTT.

The chain couples TRBV7-9 to TRBJ1-3, with D possibly matching TRBD1 (5 bases). CDR1 is SEHNR and CDR2 is FQNEAQ in the germline V gene (reference sequence). Trimming left V 5 bases short and J 3 bases short, with 8 bases between. This CDR3 spans 13 amino acids. The CDR3 reads CASSPDSGNTIYF. DNA of the CDR3: TGTGCCAGCAGCCCCGACAGTGGAAACACCATATATTTT.

The chain couples TRBV3-1 (or the pseudogene TRBV3-2) to TRBJ2-2; 7 bases fit TRBD1. The CDR3 extends over 14 amino acids. Losses at the gene ends were 4 bases for V and 6 bases for J; bases not matched to a gene: 5. Per the germline V gene, CDR1 is LGHDT and CDR2 is YNNKEL (reference sequence). The CDR3 loop reads CASSLGQVPGELFF. The CDR3 bases are TGTGCCAGCAGCCTAGGACAGGTCCCCGGGGAGCTGTTTTTT.

The CDR3 nucleotides read TGTGCCAGCAGTCGGACAGGGGGCAACGAGCAGTACTTC. Protein sequence: CASSRTGGNEQYF. The rearrangement uses TRBV6-5 and TRBJ2-7, with 11 bases that match TRBD1. Losses at the gene ends were 5 bases for V and 5 bases for J; bases not matched to a gene: 2. The CDR3 runs to 13 residues. Germline lookup yields CDR1 MNHEY and CDR2 SVGAGI.

This clone has just one count. This chain connects TRBV5-4 to TRBJ1-4, with 7 bases fitting TRBD1. Trimming cost V 4 bases and J 5 bases; bases outside gene matches: 11. There are 16 residues in the CDR3. The germline CDR1 and CDR2 sequences are SGHNT and YYREEE (reference sequence). The DNA for the CDR3 is TGTGCCAGCAGCCTGGGGACCGGACAGGAGAATGAAAAACTGTTTTTT. It encodes CASSLGTGQENEKLFF.

The CDR3 reads CASSLSWGRGPPDTQYF. CDR3 nucleotide sequence: TGTGCCAGCAGTTTATCGTGGGGCAGGGGGCCTCCAGATACGCAGTATTTT. This chain joins TRBV27 and TRBJ2-3, with 8 positions matching TRBD1. J gave up 4 bases and V 0 bases, and 9 bases lay outside the gene matches. There are 17 residues in the CDR3. In germline, CDR1 is MNHEY, CDR2 SMNVEV (reference sequence).

The CDR3 DNA reads TGTGCCAGCAGCTACTGGGGGAGGCCAGCGGAGACCCAGTACTTC. Translation: CASSYWGRPAETQYF. This chain uses TRBV5-4 with TRBJ2-5; D is possibly TRBD2 (6 bases). The CDR3 runs to 15 residues. The germline gives CDR1 SGHNT, CDR2 YYREEE (reference sequence). Between the trimmed V and J ends, which lost 3 bases and 5 bases, there was a span of 17 bases.

This clone was seen a single time. This chain joins TRBV3-1 (or the pseudogene TRBV3-2) and TRBJ2-5; 7 bases agree with TRBD2. This CDR3 has 16 amino acids. Germline lookup yields CDR1 LGHDT and CDR2 YNNKEL (reference sequence). Trimming took 0 bases from V and 4 from J; bases not matched to a gene: 8. CDR3 in DNA: TGTGCCAGCAGCCAAGAGGGGCGGGGGAAGGTAGAGACCCAGTACTTC. Translation gives CASSQEGRGKVETQYF.

V gene TRBV7-9 combines with J gene TRBJ2-7; TRBD1 might be the D (6 bases). Germline V CDR1 and CDR2: SEHNR, FQNEAQ (reference sequence). The CDR3 sequence is 14 residues long. V dropped 5 bases and J dropped 4 bases, with 15 bases sitting between them. Written as DNA, the CDR3 is TGTGCCAGCAGCAAGGCCGGGACACCGTACGAGCAGTACTTC. Amino acid sequence: CASSKAGTPYEQYF.

The rearrangement uses TRBV6-5 and TRBJ1-6, with 8 nucleotides matching TRBD1. Looked up from germline, CDR1 is MNHEY and CDR2 is SVGAGI. This CDR3 is 13 amino acids long. After removal of 7 bases from V and 14 bases from J, the junction contained 10 bases not matched to a gene. CDR3 amino acids: CASTMDQGASLHF. CDR3 in DNA: TGTGCCAGCACCATGGACCAGGGGGCGTCCCTCCACTTT.

The chain carries TRBV9 and TRBJ2-1; 9 bases fit TRBD2. The CDR3 consists of 18 residues. J gave up 8 bases and V 0 bases, and 15 bases lay outside the gene matches. Germline CDR1 and CDR2: SGDLS and YYNGEE. CDR3 sequence (DNA): TGTGCCAGCAGCGTAGATTCTAGCGGGGTATTTCCTGTCGATGAGCAGTTCTTC. Its protein is CASSVDSSGVFPVDEQFF.

This rearrangement joins TRBV19 to TRBJ1-2, with TRBD1 matching over 10 bases. V was clipped by 5 bases and J by 3 bases; unmatched bases: 6. This CDR3 is built from 15 residues. Germline assignment: CDR1 LNHDA and CDR2 SQIVND (reference sequence). CDR3 DNA: TGTGCCAGTAGTCAAGGGACAGGGGTATACTATGGCTACACCTTC. Translation: CASSQGTGVYYGYTF.

The V and J genes are TRBV5-1 and TRBJ2-5; 7 bases fit TRBD1. Looked up from germline, CDR1 is SGHRS and CDR2 is YFSETQ. The V segment lost 4 bases and the J segment 1 base; nucleotides outside the gene matches: 7. The CDR3 spans 15 residues. The CDR3 is CASSLFGQVQETQYF. CDR3 bases: TGCGCCAGCAGCCTTTTCGGACAGGTCCAAGAGACCCAGTACTTC.

The J gene is TRBJ2-3, the V gene TRBV4-2, with 7 bases fitting TRBD2. This CDR3 has 17 amino acids. Germline CDR1 and CDR2: LGHNA and YNFKEQ. With V trimmed by 5 bases and J by 2 bases, 13 bases remained unmatched. CDR3: CASSDNAGGEFTDTQYF. CDR3 sequence (DNA): TGTGCCAGCAGCGACAACGCTGGGGGGGAGTTCACAGATACGCAGTATTTT.

The rearrangement uses TRBV2 and TRBJ2-3; weak D call: TRBD2 (7 bases). The germline CDR1 and CDR2 sequences are SNHLY and FYNNEI. This CDR3 has 15 residues. V dropped 9 bases and J dropped 3 bases, with 19 bases sitting between them. The CDR3 here is CARGGDAGVTDTQYF. DNA for the CDR3: TGTGCCAGGGGGGGCGATGCGGGAGTAACAGATACGCAGTATTTT.

This clone was seen just once. V is TRBV4-1 and J is TRBJ2-7, with 8 bases that match TRBD1. The CDR3 totals 15 residues. The germline gives CDR1 MGHRA, CDR2 YSYEKL. Trimming removed 1 base from V and 3 bases from J; junction bases left unmatched: 5. The CDR3 DNA reads TGCGCCAGCAGCCAAGGGCGGGACAGGTACTACGAGCAGTACTTC. This translates into CASSQGRDRYYEQYF.

The chain combines TRBV6-1 with TRBJ2-4; possible D gene TRBD2, 6 bases. CDR3 length: 13 amino acids. Germline V gives CDR1 MNHNS, CDR2 SASEGT. The V end lost 2 bases, the J end lost 4 bases, and 6 bases lay between the germline ends. CDR3 nucleotides: TGTGCCAGCAGTGAAAGCGGGAAAAACATTCAGTACTTC. Its translation: CASSESGKNIQYF.

This clone was seen once. The gene calls are TRBV7-9 and TRBJ1-2; 8 bases line up with TRBD1. The CDR3 loop spans 15 amino acids. V trimming: 1 base; J trimming: 2 bases; junction bases outside the gene matches: 3. Germline CDR1 is SEHNR and CDR2 is FQNEAQ (reference sequence). CDR3 sequence reads: CASSLVDRGNYGYTF. The CDR3, as DNA: TGTGCCAGCAGCTTAGTAGACAGGGGAAACTATGGCTACACCTTC.

This clone was seen a single time. This sequence joins TRBV12-3 or TRBV12-4 and TRBJ1-1, with a tentative D call TRBD1 (5 bases). The ends were cut back, 7 bases at V and 10 bases at J, with 13 bases in the middle. CDR3 length: 11 amino acids. The CDR3 nucleotides read TGTGCCAGCATCAGGGATTCAGGAGCTTTCTTT. Its translation: CASIRDSGAFF.

The gene calls are TRBV6-5 and TRBJ2-3; possible D gene TRBD2, 5 bases. V lost 10 bases to trimming and J lost 3 bases, with 14 bases between them. Germline values: CDR1 MNHEY, CDR2 SVGAGI. The length of the CDR3 is 13 residues. This chain's CDR3 is CATRGLGTDTQYF. The CDR3 DNA is TGTGCCACCCGAGGGCTGGGAACAGATACGCAGTATTTT.

CDR3 sequence reads: CASSLWTATNEKLFF. The CDR3 coding sequence is TGTGCCAGTAGTCTCTGGACAGCAACTAATGAAAAACTGTTTTTT. The V gene is TRBV19, the J gene TRBJ1-4, with D possibly being TRBD1 (6 bases). Deletions cut 5 bases from V and 0 bases from J, with 10 bases between. Per the germline V gene, CDR1 is LNHDA and CDR2 is SQIVND (reference sequence). This CDR3 has 15 amino acids.

The chain recombines TRBV7-6 with TRBJ2-3; 13 nucleotides agree with TRBD2. The germline V gene encodes CDR1 SGHVS and CDR2 FNYEAQ. Trimming at V came to 3 bases and at J to 4 bases, leaving 7 bases not matched to a gene. The CDR3 contains 17 residues. The CDR3 here is CASSFRTSGGTSDTQYF. The CDR3 DNA reads TGTGCCAGCAGCTTCAGGACTAGCGGGGGAACTTCAGATACGCAGTATTTT.